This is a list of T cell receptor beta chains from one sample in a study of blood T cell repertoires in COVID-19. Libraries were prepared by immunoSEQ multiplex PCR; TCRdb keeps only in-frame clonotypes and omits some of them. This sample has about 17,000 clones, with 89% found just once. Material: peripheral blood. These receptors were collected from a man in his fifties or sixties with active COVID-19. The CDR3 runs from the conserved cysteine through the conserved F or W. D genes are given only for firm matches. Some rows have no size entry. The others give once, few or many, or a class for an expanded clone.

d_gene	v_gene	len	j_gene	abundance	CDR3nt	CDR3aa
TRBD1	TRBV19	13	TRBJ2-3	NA	TGTGCCAGTACGGGACAGGCCACAGATACGCAGTATTTT	CASTGQATDTQYF
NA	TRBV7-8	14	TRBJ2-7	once	TGTGCCAGCAGCCCATACAGTCCTACCTACGAGCAGTACTTC	CASSPYSPTYEQYF
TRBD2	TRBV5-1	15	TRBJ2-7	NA	TGCGCCAGCAGCTCCTCCGCGACTAGCGGGTACGAGCAGTACTTC	CASSSSATSGYEQYF
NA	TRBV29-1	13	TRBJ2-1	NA	TGCAGCGTTGAGGGCTTTCAGGGCTATGAGCAGTTCTTC	CSVEGFQGYEQFF
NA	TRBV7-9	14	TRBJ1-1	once	TGTGCCAGCAGCTTAGCAGGGAGGAACACTGAAGCTTTCTTT	CASSLAGRNTEAFF
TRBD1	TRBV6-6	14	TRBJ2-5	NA	TGTGCCAGCAGAGACAGGGTCCCCCAAGAGACCCAGTACTTC	CASRDRVPQETQYF
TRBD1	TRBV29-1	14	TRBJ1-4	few	TGCAGCGTTAAAGGACAGGGACAAAATGAAAAACTGTTTTTT	CSVKGQGQNEKLFF
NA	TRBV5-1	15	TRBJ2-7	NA	TGCGCCAGCAGCTTGGGTCACAGGGATGTGTACGAGCAGTACTTC	CASSLGHRDVYEQYF
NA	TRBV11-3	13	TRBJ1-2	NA	TGTGCCAGCAGCTTAAATAGGGGCGGTGGCTACACCTTC	CASSLNRGGGYTF
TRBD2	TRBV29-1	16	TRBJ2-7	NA	TGCAGCGTTGCGTCGGGAGGGCAGTTAATTTCCTACGAGCAGTACTTC	CSVASGGQLISYEQYF
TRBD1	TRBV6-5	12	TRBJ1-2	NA	TGTGCCACCGTCCGGGACAGCTATGGCTACACCTTC	CATVRDSYGYTF
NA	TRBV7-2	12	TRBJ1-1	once	TGTGCCAGCAGCTACGGAGGGACTGAAGCTTTCTTT	CASSYGGTEAFF
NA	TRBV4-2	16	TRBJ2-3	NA	TGTGCCAGCAGCCAAAGCGGACTCGATAGCACAGATACGCAGTATTTT	CASSQSGLDSTDTQYF